These 4 T cell receptor beta chains share one sample of origin, sequenced in a study of T cell repertoires in cytomegalovirus infection. No cognate antigen is known for these TCRs. One entry per CDR3 protein, called by TCRdb with MiXCR from the reads. The sample yields some 310,000 distinct CDR3 sequences, 20% to 25% seen once. The source material was cultured PBMCs, sampled from culture after CMV antigen stimulation. The receptor set was obtained from a human donor in good health (CMV status not recorded). Some clones in this sample may be carry-over from other donors' samples.

The sample holds a few counts of this clonotype. The V call is TRBV18, the J call TRBJ1-3; perhaps TRBD1 as D (5 bases). Germline loops: CDR1 KGHSH, CDR2 LQKENI. The CDR3 runs 15 residues. The ends were cut back, 3 bases at V and 0 bases at J, with 9 bases in the middle. CDR3 sequence reads: CASSPGQTSGNTIYF. In nucleotides, the CDR3 is TGTGCCAGCTCACCGGGGCAAACCTCTGGAAACACCATATATTTT.

This sequence joins TRBV4-3 and TRBJ2-1; weak D call: TRBD2 (5 bases). The V end lost 0 bases, the J end lost 6 bases, and 9 bases lay between the germline ends. CDR1 is LGHNA, CDR2 YSLEER, per germline. This CDR3 contains 14 residues. CDR3 loop: CASSQDYRGNEQFF. CDR3 DNA sequence: TGCGCCAGCAGCCAAGATTATCGGGGCAATGAGCAGTTCTTC.

The chain links TRBV7-2 to TRBJ2-7; 10 bases fit TRBD2. V was pared by 6 bases and J by 6 bases, with 14 bases of the junction left unmatched. The CDR3 extends over 16 amino acids. Germline V CDR1 and CDR2: SGHTA, FQGNSA. As DNA, the CDR3 is TGTGCCAGCAGACCCGAGGGGCCTAGCGGGAGTTTCGAGCAGTACTTC. Its translation: CASRPEGPSGSFEQYF.

The V call is TRBV27, the J call TRBJ1-2, with a weak D call TRBD1 (5 bases). With 0 bases removed from V and 4 bases from J, the gap between germline ends came to 9 bases. This CDR3 region has 14 residues. The germline V gene has CDR1 MNHEY and CDR2 SMNVEV (reference sequence). CDR3 in DNA: TGTGCCAGCAGTTTATCAACAGGATCCTATGGCTACACCTTC. It specifies CASSLSTGSYGYTF.